Listed below are T cell receptor beta chains from one sample, sequenced in a study of CD8+ T cells in alopecia areata. Produced via immunoSEQ multiplex PCR; TCRdb's table is partial and in-frame only. The sample has about 270,000 clones, about three fifths seen once; the top ten hold 0.8% to 1%. Sequencing used CD4+ T cells sorted from blood, obtained at roughly week 52, from a patient treated with tofacitinib. The receptors were sampled from a human donor with alopecia areata. Each CDR3 is given with its conserved first and last residue. The order of the fields is V gene, CDR3 length, D gene, clone size, J gene, CDR3 DNA, CDR3 protein. The D gene is left open where the match is weak. Expanded clones get a size class; other rows say once, few or many, or leave the size out.

V gene: TRBV30; CDR3 length: 14; D gene: .; clone size: .; J gene: TRBJ1-3; CDR3 DNA: TGTGCCTGTCAGGGACCAAACTCTGGAAACACCATATATTTT; CDR3 protein: CACQGPNSGNTIYF
V gene: TRBV5-1; CDR3 length: 15; D gene: TRBD1; clone size: once; J gene: TRBJ1-2; CDR3 DNA: TGCGCCAGCAGCTCCACAGGGGGAAGAGGGGATGGCTACACCTTC; CDR3 protein: CASSSTGGRGDGYTF
V gene: TRBV6-5; CDR3 length: 13; D gene: TRBD1; clone size: .; J gene: TRBJ2-7; CDR3 DNA: TGTGCCAGCAGGGTGGCAGGGGGCTACGAGCAGTACTTC; CDR3 protein: CASRVAGGYEQYF
V gene: TRBV7-9; CDR3 length: 16; D gene: .; clone size: few; J gene: TRBJ1-5; CDR3 DNA: TGTGCCAGCAGCCCCTCTGGGCCAGGGAGCAATCAGCCCCAGCATTTT; CDR3 protein: CASSPSGPGSNQPQHF
V gene: TRBV7-9; CDR3 length: 12; D gene: .; clone size: .; J gene: TRBJ1-2; CDR3 DNA: TGTGCCAGCAGTCCAGCAGGGGATGGCTACACCTTC; CDR3 protein: CASSPAGDGYTF
V gene: TRBV29-1; CDR3 length: 12; D gene: .; clone size: .; J gene: TRBJ2-1; CDR3 DNA: TGCAGCGCATACAAGGGGCACAATGAGCAGTTCTTC; CDR3 protein: CSAYKGHNEQFF
V gene: TRBV18; CDR3 length: 17; D gene: TRBD2; clone size: medium-sized; J gene: TRBJ2-4; CDR3 DNA: TGTGCCAGCTCACCCCCGATCACTGGCGGGGGCAAAAACATTCAGTACTTC; CDR3 protein: CASSPPITGGGKNIQYF
V gene: TRBV10-1; CDR3 length: 12; D gene: .; clone size: .; J gene: TRBJ2-5; CDR3 DNA: TGCGCCAGCAGTGATTCTCAAGAGACCCAGTACTTC; CDR3 protein: CASSDSQETQYF
V gene: TRBV5-1; CDR3 length: 13; D gene: .; clone size: few; J gene: TRBJ1-2; CDR3 DNA: TGCGCCAGCAGCTTGGGGGACAAAATCGGCTACACCTTC; CDR3 protein: CASSLGDKIGYTF
V gene: TRBV4-2; CDR3 length: 15; D gene: TRBD2; clone size: .; J gene: TRBJ2-5; CDR3 DNA: TGTACCAGCACCCCGGGCGGGGGGGTCCAAGAGACCCAGTACTTC; CDR3 protein: CTSTPGGGVQETQYF
V gene: TRBV7-2; CDR3 length: 14; D gene: .; clone size: .; J gene: TRBJ2-3; CDR3 DNA: TGTGCCAGCAGCACCCAGCAGGGCACAGATACGCAGTATTTT; CDR3 protein: CASSTQQGTDTQYF
V gene: TRBV7-2; CDR3 length: 12; D gene: .; clone size: .; J gene: TRBJ2-5; CDR3 DNA: TGTGCCAGCAGTAGGAATTGGGAGACCCAGTACTTC; CDR3 protein: CASSRNWETQYF
V gene: TRBV30; CDR3 length: 15; D gene: .; clone size: .; J gene: TRBJ2-1; CDR3 DNA: TGTGCCTGGAAACCCAAGCGGGCGCTAGGAAATGAGCAGTTCTTC; CDR3 protein: CAWKPKRALGNEQFF
V gene: TRBV4-2; CDR3 length: 14; D gene: TRBD2; clone size: .; J gene: TRBJ2-3; CDR3 DNA: TGTGCCAGCAGCCTCCTAGCGGGGGCAGATACGCAGTATTTT; CDR3 protein: CASSLLAGADTQYF
V gene: TRBV4-3; CDR3 length: 15; D gene: TRBD1; clone size: .; J gene: TRBJ2-3; CDR3 DNA: TGCGCCAGCAGTCAAAGGGGACAGGGCACAGATACGCAGTATTTT; CDR3 protein: CASSQRGQGTDTQYF
V gene: TRBV7-3; CDR3 length: 14; D gene: .; clone size: .; J gene: TRBJ2-7; CDR3 DNA: TGTGCCAGCAGCCCCGCCAGGACTTCCTACGAGCAGTACTTC; CDR3 protein: CASSPARTSYEQYF
V gene: TRBV2; CDR3 length: 13; D gene: .; clone size: .; J gene: TRBJ1-6; CDR3 DNA: TGTGCCAGCAGTGAACAAGTGAATTCACCCCTCCACTTT; CDR3 protein: CASSEQVNSPLHF
V gene: TRBV5-1; CDR3 length: 13; D gene: .; clone size: .; J gene: TRBJ2-2; CDR3 DNA: TGCGCCAGCAACCGAGCGGTAACCGGGGAGCTGTTTTTT; CDR3 protein: CASNRAVTGELFF
V gene: TRBV29-1; CDR3 length: 13; D gene: .; clone size: .; J gene: TRBJ1-1; CDR3 DNA: TGCAGCGTTGACCATATGGCTAACACTGAAGCTTTCTTT; CDR3 protein: CSVDHMANTEAFF
V gene: TRBV27; CDR3 length: 16; D gene: .; clone size: once; J gene: TRBJ2-3; CDR3 DNA: TGTGCCAGCAGTTTATGGCGCAGGGGAGGCACAGATACGCAGTATTTT; CDR3 protein: CASSLWRRGGTDTQYF
V gene: TRBV30; CDR3 length: 12; D gene: .; clone size: .; J gene: TRBJ2-3; CDR3 DNA: TGTGCCTGGAGTGTACACCCAGATACGCAGTATTTT; CDR3 protein: CAWSVHPDTQYF
V gene: TRBV5-4; CDR3 length: 13; D gene: .; clone size: .; J gene: TRBJ2-5; CDR3 DNA: TGTGCCAGCAGCTTGGGTGGGTCAGAGACCCAGTACTTC; CDR3 protein: CASSLGGSETQYF
V gene: TRBV9; CDR3 length: 13; D gene: TRBD2; clone size: .; J gene: TRBJ2-5; CDR3 DNA: TGTGCCAGCAGCGTAGCTAGCGGAGAGACCCAGTACTTC; CDR3 protein: CASSVASGETQYF
V gene: TRBV7-3; CDR3 length: 14; D gene: .; clone size: .; J gene: TRBJ2-7; CDR3 DNA: TGTGCCAGCAGCGCCCGGGGGGCCCCGAACGAGCAGTACTTC; CDR3 protein: CASSARGAPNEQYF
V gene: TRBV30; CDR3 length: 15; D gene: TRBD1; clone size: few; J gene: TRBJ1-1; CDR3 DNA: TGTGCCTGGACCTCCGGGACAGGGGGGGACACTGAAGCTTTCTTT; CDR3 protein: CAWTSGTGGDTEAFF
V gene: TRBV30; CDR3 length: 17; D gene: TRBD1; clone size: .; J gene: TRBJ1-5; CDR3 DNA: TGTGCCTGGAGTGCCGAAGGTGGGACAGCCGGCAATCAGCCCCAGCATTTT; CDR3 protein: CAWSAEGGTAGNQPQHF
V gene: TRBV2; CDR3 length: 14; D gene: .; clone size: .; J gene: TRBJ1-2; CDR3 DNA: TGTGCCAGCAGTGTTGTTGACAGTAACTATGGCTACACCTTC; CDR3 protein: CASSVVDSNYGYTF
V gene: TRBV5-1; CDR3 length: 14; D gene: .; clone size: .; J gene: TRBJ2-5; CDR3 DNA: TGCGCCAGCAGCTTGGCCGCCGGGTCAGAGACCCAGTACTTC; CDR3 protein: CASSLAAGSETQYF
V gene: TRBV4-2; CDR3 length: 14; D gene: TRBD2; clone size: .; J gene: TRBJ2-3; CDR3 DNA: TGTGCCAGCAGAAGAGCGGGAGTCACAGATACGCAGTATTTT; CDR3 protein: CASRRAGVTDTQYF
V gene: TRBV5-1; CDR3 length: 16; D gene: TRBD1; clone size: .; J gene: TRBJ2-7; CDR3 DNA: TGCGCCAGCAGCTTGGGGCCCGGGACAGGGCTCTACGAGCAGTACTTC; CDR3 protein: CASSLGPGTGLYEQYF
V gene: TRBV6-5; CDR3 length: 13; D gene: .; clone size: once; J gene: TRBJ1-1; CDR3 DNA: TGTGCCAGCGAACAGGGTTGGCTCACTGAAGCTTTCTTT; CDR3 protein: CASEQGWLTEAFF
V gene: TRBV14; CDR3 length: 14; D gene: .; clone size: .; J gene: TRBJ2-2; CDR3 DNA: TGTGCCAGCAGCCAAGTGCGGAGTACCGGGGAGCTGTTTTTT; CDR3 protein: CASSQVRSTGELFF
V gene: TRBV30; CDR3 length: 12; D gene: TRBD2; clone size: .; J gene: TRBJ2-7; CDR3 DNA: TGTGCCTGGAGTGAGGGACTAGTGAAGCAGTACTTC; CDR3 protein: CAWSEGLVKQYF
V gene: TRBV6-1; CDR3 length: 13; D gene: .; clone size: .; J gene: TRBJ1-4; CDR3 DNA: TGTGCCAGCAGTAACAACAGGGTGGAAAAACTGTTTTTT; CDR3 protein: CASSNNRVEKLFF
V gene: TRBV4-1; CDR3 length: 17; D gene: .; clone size: .; J gene: TRBJ2-6; CDR3 DNA: TGCGCCAGCAGCCAGCCGGGGCGGACGAGGGGGGCCAACGTCCTGACTTTC; CDR3 protein: CASSQPGRTRGANVLTF
V gene: TRBV15; CDR3 length: 11; D gene: .; clone size: .; J gene: TRBJ1-1; CDR3 DNA: TGTGCCACCAGCACCGAGCGCGAGGCTTTCTTT; CDR3 protein: CATSTEREAFF
V gene: TRBV6-5; CDR3 length: 15; D gene: TRBD2; clone size: .; J gene: TRBJ2-5; CDR3 DNA: TGTGCCAGCAGCCCTAAATGGGGGGGACAAGAGACCCAGTACTTC; CDR3 protein: CASSPKWGGQETQYF